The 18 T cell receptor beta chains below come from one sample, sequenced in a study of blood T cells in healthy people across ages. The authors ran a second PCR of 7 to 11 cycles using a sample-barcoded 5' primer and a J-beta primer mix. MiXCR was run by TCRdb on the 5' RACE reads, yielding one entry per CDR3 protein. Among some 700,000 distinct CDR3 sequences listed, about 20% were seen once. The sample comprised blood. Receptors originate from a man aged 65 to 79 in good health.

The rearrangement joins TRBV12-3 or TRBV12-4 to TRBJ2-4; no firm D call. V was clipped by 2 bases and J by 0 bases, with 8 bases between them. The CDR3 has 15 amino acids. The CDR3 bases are TGTGCCAGCAGTTTACCCACTATAGCCAAAAACATTCAGTACTTC. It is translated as CASSLPTIAKNIQYF.

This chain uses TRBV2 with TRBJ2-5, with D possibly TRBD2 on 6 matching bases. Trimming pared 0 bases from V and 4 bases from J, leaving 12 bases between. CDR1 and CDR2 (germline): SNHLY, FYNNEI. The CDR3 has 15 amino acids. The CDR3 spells CASSEALLGGETQYF. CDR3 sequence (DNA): TGTGCCAGCAGTGAAGCGCTTCTGGGGGGAGAGACCCAGTACTTC. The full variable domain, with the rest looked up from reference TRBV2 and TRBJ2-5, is EPEVTQTPSHQVTQMGQEVILRCVPISNHLYFYWYRQILGQKVEFLVSFYNNEISEKSEIFDDQFSVERPDGSNFTLKIRSTKLEDSAMYFCASSEALLGGETQYFGPGTRLLVL.

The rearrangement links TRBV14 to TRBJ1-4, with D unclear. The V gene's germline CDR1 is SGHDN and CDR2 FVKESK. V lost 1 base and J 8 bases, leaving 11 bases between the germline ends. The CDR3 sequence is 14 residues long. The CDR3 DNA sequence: TGTGCCAGCAGCCAAGGGCGGCGAGGGGAAAAACTGTTTTTT. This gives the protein CASSQGRRGEKLFF. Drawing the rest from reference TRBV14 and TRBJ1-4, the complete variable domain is EAGVTQFPSHSVIEKGQTVTLRCDPISGHDNLYWYRRVMGKEIKFLLHFVKESKQDESGMPNNRFLAERTGGTYSTLKVQPAELEDSGVYFCASSQGRRGEKLFFGSGTQLSVL.

The CDR3 loop is CASSSGTAIPLGYTF. The CDR3 coding sequence is TGCGCCAGCAGCTCCGGGACGGCAATACCTCTCGGCTACACCTTC. The rearrangement joins TRBV5-1 to TRBJ1-2, with D maybe TRBD1 (5 bases). Germline CDR1 SGHRS, CDR2 YFSETQ. Between the trimmed V and J ends, which lost 3 bases and 8 bases, there was a span of 20 bases. CDR3 length equals 15 residues.

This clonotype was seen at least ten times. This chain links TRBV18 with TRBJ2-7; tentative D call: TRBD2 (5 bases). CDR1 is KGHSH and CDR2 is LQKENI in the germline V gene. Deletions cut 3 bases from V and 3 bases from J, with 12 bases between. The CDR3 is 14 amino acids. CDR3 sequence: CASSPPLEVYEQYF. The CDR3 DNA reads TGTGCCAGCTCACCTCCTTTGGAGGTCTACGAGCAGTACTTC.

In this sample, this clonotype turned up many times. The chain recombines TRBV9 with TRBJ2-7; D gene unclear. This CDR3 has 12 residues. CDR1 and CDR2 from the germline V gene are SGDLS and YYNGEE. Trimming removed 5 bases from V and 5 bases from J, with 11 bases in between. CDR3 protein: CASSAGLNEQYF. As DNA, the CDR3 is TGTGCCAGCAGTGCCGGTTTAAACGAGCAGTACTTC. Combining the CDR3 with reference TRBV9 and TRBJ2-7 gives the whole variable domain DSGVTQTPKHLITATGQRVTLRCSPRSGDLSVYWYQQSLDQGLQFLIQYYNGEERAKGNILERFSAQQFPDLHSELNLSSLELGDSALYFCASSAGLNEQYFGPGTRLTVT.

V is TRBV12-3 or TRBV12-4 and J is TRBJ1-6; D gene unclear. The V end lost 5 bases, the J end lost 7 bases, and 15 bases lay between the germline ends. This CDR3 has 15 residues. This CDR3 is CASSPGVSRNSPLHF. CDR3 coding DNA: TGTGCCAGCAGTCCCGGTGTGAGCCGAAATTCACCCCTCCACTTT.

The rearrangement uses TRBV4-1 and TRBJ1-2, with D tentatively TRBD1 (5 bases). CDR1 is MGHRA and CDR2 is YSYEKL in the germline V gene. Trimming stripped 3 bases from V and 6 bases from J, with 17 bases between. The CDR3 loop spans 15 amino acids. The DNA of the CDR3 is TGCGCCAGCAGCCATGGGACTCGGGCTCTGGATGGCTACACCTTC. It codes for CASSHGTRALDGYTF.

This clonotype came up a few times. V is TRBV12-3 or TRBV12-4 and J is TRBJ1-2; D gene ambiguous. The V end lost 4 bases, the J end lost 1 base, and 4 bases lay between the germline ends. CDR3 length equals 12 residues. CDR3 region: CASSWNNYGYTF. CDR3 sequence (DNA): TGTGCCAGCAGTTGGAATAACTATGGCTACACCTTC.

The CDR3: CASSFDGGIDNEQFF. CDR3 coding DNA: TGTGCCAGCAGTTTTGATGGTGGGATCGACAATGAGCAGTTCTTC. The rearrangement uses TRBV27 and TRBJ2-1; unclear D gene. The CDR3 consists of 15 residues. V gave up 3 bases and J gave up 5 bases, with 14 bases separating them. Per the germline V gene, CDR1 is MNHEY and CDR2 is SMNVEV (reference sequence).

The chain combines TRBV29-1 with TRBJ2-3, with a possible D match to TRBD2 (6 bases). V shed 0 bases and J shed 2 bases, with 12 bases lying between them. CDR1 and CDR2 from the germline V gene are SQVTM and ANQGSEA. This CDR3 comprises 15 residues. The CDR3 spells CSVEDYAGTTDTQYF. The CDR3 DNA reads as TGCAGCGTTGAAGATTACGCGGGGACCACAGATACGCAGTATTTT.

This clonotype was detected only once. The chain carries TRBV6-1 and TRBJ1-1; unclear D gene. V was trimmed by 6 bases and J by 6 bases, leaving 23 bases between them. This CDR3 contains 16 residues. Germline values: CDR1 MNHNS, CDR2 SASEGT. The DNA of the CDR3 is TGTGCCAGCAGCAAAAGTCAAGGAGCGGCGCACCCTGAAGCTTTCTTT. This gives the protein CASSKSQGAAHPEAFF.

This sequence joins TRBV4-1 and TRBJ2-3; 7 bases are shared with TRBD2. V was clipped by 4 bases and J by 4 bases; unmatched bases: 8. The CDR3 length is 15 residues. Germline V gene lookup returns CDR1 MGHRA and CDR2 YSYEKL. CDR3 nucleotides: TGCGCCAGCAGCCGCCCTTTAGGGAGGGCAGATACGCAGTATTTT. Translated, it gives CASSRPLGRADTQYF.

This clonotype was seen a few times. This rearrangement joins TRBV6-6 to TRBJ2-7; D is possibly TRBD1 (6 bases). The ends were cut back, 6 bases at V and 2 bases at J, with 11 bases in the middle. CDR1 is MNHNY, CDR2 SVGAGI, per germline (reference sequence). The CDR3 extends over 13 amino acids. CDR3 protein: CASSSGQPYEQYV. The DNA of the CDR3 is TGTGCCAGCAGCTCGGGACAACCCTACGAGCAGTACGTC.

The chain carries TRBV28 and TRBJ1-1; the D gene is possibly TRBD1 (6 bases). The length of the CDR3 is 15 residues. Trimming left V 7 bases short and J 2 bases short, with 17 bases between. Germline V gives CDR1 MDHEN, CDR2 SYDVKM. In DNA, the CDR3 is TGTGCCAGCACCCCGGGGGGGCAAATTAACACTGAAGCTTTCTTT. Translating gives CASTPGGQINTEAFF.

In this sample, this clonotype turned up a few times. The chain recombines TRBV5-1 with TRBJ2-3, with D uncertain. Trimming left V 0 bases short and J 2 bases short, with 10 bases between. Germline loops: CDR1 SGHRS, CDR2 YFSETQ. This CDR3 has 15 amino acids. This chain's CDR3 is CASSLAPNPTDTQYF. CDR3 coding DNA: TGCGCCAGCAGCTTGGCCCCAAACCCCACAGATACGCAGTATTTT.

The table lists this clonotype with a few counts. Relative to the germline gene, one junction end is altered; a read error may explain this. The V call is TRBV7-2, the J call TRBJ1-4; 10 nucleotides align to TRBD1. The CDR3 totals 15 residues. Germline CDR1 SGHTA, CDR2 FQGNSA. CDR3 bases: TGTGCCGGCAGCTCTGGACAGGGGGAAGCAAAAAAACTGTTTTTT. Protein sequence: CAGSSGQGEAKKLFF. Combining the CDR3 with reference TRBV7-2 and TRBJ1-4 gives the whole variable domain GAGVSQSPSNKVTEKGKDVELRCDPISGHTALYWYRQSLGQGLEFLIYFQGNSAPDKSGLPSDRFSAERTGGSVSTLTIQRTQQEDSAVYLCAGSSGQGEAKKLFFGSGTQLSVL.

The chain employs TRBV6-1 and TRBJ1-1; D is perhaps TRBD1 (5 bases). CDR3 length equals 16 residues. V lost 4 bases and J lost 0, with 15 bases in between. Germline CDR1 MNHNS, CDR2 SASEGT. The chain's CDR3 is CASSAWGRFVNTEAFF. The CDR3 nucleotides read TGTGCCAGCAGTGCGTGGGGCCGGTTCGTGAACACTGAAGCTTTCTTT.